This T cell receptor (beta chain) was identified in a study of beta chain features in type 1 diabetes. Study-level information: Comparable age, gender and cell yields were observed in patients relative to healthy donors. The study's findings and limits: The study found moderately but significantly shorter TCRB CDR3s in all four CD4+ subsets of Type 1 diabetes patients. Reduced insertions and increased deletions marked VDJ junctions in type 1 diabetes patients.

Populations obtained by sorting all exceeded 95% purity. Remarks on this clone: Its antigen remains unknown.

The CDR3 spans 12 residues. V dropped 7 bases and J dropped 5 bases, with 14 bases sitting between them. CDR1 and CDR2 (germline): SQVTM, ANQGSEA. Expressed TCRB transcripts were sequenced after all isolated RNA was converted to cDNA. This table comes from immunoSEQ multiplex PCR, and its TCRdb copy is limited to in-frame clones, with some not included. The table has 450,000 to 550,000 clones, over 25% seen once. The receptor's source is a man aged 18 to 29 in good health. The material sequenced was naive CD4+ T cells from blood. V gene TRBV29-1 combines with J gene TRBJ1-1, with a tentative D call TRBD1 (5 bases). CDR3 bases: TGCAGCGCCATGACAGCTGGGACTGAAGCTTTCTTT. Its translation is CSAMTAGTEAFF.